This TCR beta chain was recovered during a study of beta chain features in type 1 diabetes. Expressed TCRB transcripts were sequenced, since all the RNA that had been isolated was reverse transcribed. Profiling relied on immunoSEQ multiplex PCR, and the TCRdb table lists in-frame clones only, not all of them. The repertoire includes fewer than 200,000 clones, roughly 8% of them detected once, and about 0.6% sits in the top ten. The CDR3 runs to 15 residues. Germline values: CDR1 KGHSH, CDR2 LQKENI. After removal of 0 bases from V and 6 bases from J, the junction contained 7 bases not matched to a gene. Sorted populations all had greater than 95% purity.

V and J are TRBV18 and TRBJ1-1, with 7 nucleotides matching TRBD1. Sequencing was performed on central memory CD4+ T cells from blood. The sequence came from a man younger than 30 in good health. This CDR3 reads CASSPPGQRSAEAFF. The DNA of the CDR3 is TGTGCCAGCTCACCACCGGGACAGCGTTCCGCTGAAGCTTTCTTT.